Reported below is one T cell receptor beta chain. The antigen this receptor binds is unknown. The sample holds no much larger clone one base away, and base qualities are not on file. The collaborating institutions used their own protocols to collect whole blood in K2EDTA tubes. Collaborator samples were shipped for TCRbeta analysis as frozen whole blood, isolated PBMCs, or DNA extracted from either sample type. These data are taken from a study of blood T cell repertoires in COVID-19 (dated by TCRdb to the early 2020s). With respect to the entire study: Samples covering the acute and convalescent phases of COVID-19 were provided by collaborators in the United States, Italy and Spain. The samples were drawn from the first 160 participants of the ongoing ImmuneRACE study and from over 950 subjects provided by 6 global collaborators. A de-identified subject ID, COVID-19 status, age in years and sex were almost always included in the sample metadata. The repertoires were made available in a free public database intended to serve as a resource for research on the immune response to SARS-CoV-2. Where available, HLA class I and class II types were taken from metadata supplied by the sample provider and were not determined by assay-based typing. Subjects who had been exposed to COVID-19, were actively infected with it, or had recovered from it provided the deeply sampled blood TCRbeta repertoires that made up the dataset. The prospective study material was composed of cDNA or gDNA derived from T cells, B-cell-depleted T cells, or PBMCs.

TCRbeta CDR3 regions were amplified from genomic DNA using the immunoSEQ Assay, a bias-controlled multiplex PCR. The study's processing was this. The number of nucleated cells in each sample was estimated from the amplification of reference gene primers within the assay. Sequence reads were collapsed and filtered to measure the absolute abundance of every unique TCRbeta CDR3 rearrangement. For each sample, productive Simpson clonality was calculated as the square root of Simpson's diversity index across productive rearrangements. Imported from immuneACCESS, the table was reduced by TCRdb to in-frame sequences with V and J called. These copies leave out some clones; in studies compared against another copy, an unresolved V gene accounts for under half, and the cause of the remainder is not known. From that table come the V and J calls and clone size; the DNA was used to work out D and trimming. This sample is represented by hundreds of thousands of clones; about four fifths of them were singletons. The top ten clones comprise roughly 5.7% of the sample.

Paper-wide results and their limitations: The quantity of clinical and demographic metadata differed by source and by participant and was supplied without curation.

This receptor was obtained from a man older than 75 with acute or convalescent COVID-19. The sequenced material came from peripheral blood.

The DNA sequence is as follows: TGTGCCAGCAGCTCTAGGGGACAGCAGAATTCACCCCTCCACTTT. The encoded protein is CASSSRGQQNSPLHF. Recombination connected TRBV7-2 to TRBJ1-6, and 7 junctional nucleotides match TRBD1. CDR1 and CDR2, looked up from the germline V gene, are SGHTA and FQGNSA. Reading from cysteine to phenylalanine, the CDR3 counts 15 amino acids. CDR3 DNA is the only sequence kept; it has 45 bases, read in frame from the first base. Trimming accounts for 4 bases at V and 7 bases at J, while the number of junction bases matched to no gene is 7.